Listed here are 22 T cell receptor beta chains from one sample, sequenced in a study of cytomegalovirus exposure and HLA in healthy donors. It was with 60 Vbeta and 13 Jbeta primers that the PCR ran. The protocol was immunoSEQ multiplex PCR, while the TCRdb copy is restricted to in-frame clones and leaves out a portion. The sample lists more than 90,000 clones, 69% occurring once. Specimen: PBMCs. The receptors here all came from a middle-aged man in good health and CMV-seronegative.

The chain has TRBV7-2 and TRBJ1-5, with no clear D. The germline V and J ends were trimmed by 0 bases and 6 bases, with 9 bases remaining between them. The CDR3 has 14 residues. In germline, CDR1 is SGHTA, CDR2 FQGNSA. As DNA, the CDR3 is TGTGCCAGCAGCTTAGCTCTGGGGAGTCAGCCCCAGCATTTT. This encodes CASSLALGSQPQHF.

This clone was seen only once. This chain uses TRBV19 with TRBJ2-4; TRBD2 matches at 7 bases. The ends lost 8 bases at V and 0 bases at J; junction bases unmatched: 4. Per germline, CDR1 LNHDA and CDR2 SQIVND (reference sequence). CDR3 size: 14 residues. The CDR3 here is CASPLAKAKNIQYF. Written as DNA, the CDR3 is TGTGCCAGTCCACTAGCGAAAGCCAAAAACATTCAGTACTTC. Supplemented by reference TRBV19 and TRBJ2-4, the full variable domain reads DGGITQSPKYLFRKEGQNVTLSCEQNLNHDAMYWYRQDPGQGLRLIYYSQIVNDFQKGDIAEGYSVSREKKESFPLTVTSAQKNPTAFYLCASPLAKAKNIQYFGAGTRLSVL.

The rearrangement uses TRBV5-1 and TRBJ2-3, with D perhaps TRBD2 (6 bases). Germline values: CDR1 SGHRS, CDR2 YFSETQ. The CDR3 runs to 18 residues. The V end lost 1 base, the J end lost 2 bases, and 20 bases lay between the germline ends. The CDR3 coding sequence is TGCGCCAGCAGCTTGCCGCACCCGGAGGGTGGTTACACAGATACGCAGTATTTT. Translation gives CASSLPHPEGGYTDTQYF.

The chain uses TRBV28 and TRBJ2-1, with TRBD2 matching over 12 bases. Germline V lookup: CDR1 MDHEN, CDR2 SYDVKM. V gave up 3 bases and J gave up 9 bases; unmatched junction bases: 6. This CDR3 has 15 residues. The CDR3 DNA follows: TGTGCCAGCAGTTTTCGGACTAGCGGGGAGGTTGAGCAGTTCTTC. This encodes CASSFRTSGEVEQFF.

The CDR3 DNA sequence: TGTGCCAGCAGCCGAATACAGGGAGCTAACTATGGCTACACCTTC. Translated, it gives CASSRIQGANYGYTF. The chain has TRBV2 and TRBJ1-2; possibly TRBD1 for D (6 bases). The CDR3 totals 15 residues. V shed 6 bases and J shed 0 bases, with 14 bases lying between them. Per germline, CDR1 SNHLY and CDR2 FYNNEI. The full variable domain, in which reference TRBV2 and TRBJ1-2 provide the parts outside the CDR3, is EPEVTQTPSHQVTQMGQEVILRCVPISNHLYFYWYRQILGQKVEFLVSFYNNEISEKSEIFDDQFSVERPDGSNFTLKIRSTKLEDSAMYFCASSRIQGANYGYTFGSGTRLTVV.

The gene calls are TRBV2 and TRBJ1-3, with TRBD1 as a possible D gene (6 bases). Trimming took 5 bases from V and 2 from J, leaving 10 bases between them. The CDR3 is 14 amino acids. Per germline, CDR1 SNHLY and CDR2 FYNNEI. CDR3 sequence: CASSRQVTGNTIYF. The DNA of the CDR3 is TGTGCCAGCAGTCGACAGGTCACTGGAAACACCATATATTTT.

The chain carries TRBV28 and TRBJ1-3, with D possibly being TRBD1 (5 bases). The ends were cut back, 5 bases at V and 3 bases at J, with 20 bases in the middle. The CDR3 length is 17 residues. CDR1 and CDR2 (germline): MDHEN, SYDVKM. The chain's CDR3 is CASSPPHGGSLGNTIYF. CDR3 coding DNA: TGTGCCAGCAGTCCTCCCCACGGGGGTAGCCTTGGAAACACCATATATTTT.

The J gene is TRBJ2-7, the V gene TRBV7-3; D is possibly TRBD1 (5 bases). The CDR3 length is 14 residues. V lost 5 bases to trimming and J lost 3 bases, with 14 bases between them. CDR1 and CDR2 from the germline V gene are SGHTA and FQGTGA. The CDR3 sequence: CASSLGRAGYEQYF. The CDR3 nucleotides are TGTGCCAGCAGCCTCGGCAGGGCCGGCTACGAGCAGTACTTC.

V is TRBV5-1 and J is TRBJ2-7; 8 bases line up with TRBD1. J gave up 4 bases and V 4 bases, and 10 bases lay outside the gene matches. The CDR3 sequence is 15 residues long. Per the germline V gene, CDR1 is SGHRS and CDR2 is YFSETQ. The CDR3 loop reads CASSIQPGQVYEQYV. CDR3 bases: TGCGCCAGCAGCATCCAACCGGGACAGGTTTACGAGCAGTACGTC.

This chain uses TRBV5-1 with TRBJ2-7, with 13 bases matching TRBD2. Germline V lookup: CDR1 SGHRS, CDR2 YFSETQ. The CDR3 consists of 15 residues. V was pared by 4 bases and J by 7 bases, with 8 bases of the junction left unmatched. Here the CDR3 DNA reads TGCGCCAGCAGCCGAGGACTAGCGGGAGCGGAGGAGCAGTACGTC. Translated, it gives CASSRGLAGAEEQYV.

This chain uses TRBV28 with TRBJ1-4; 11 bases fit TRBD1. The CDR3 consists of 16 residues. After removal of 5 bases from V and 10 bases from J, the junction contained 12 bases not matched to a gene. Looked up from germline, CDR1 is MDHEN and CDR2 is SYDVKM. CDR3 in DNA: TGTGCCAGCAGTCTCCCTCGGACAGGGGGCCGCGGAAAACTGTTTTTT. Its protein product is CASSLPRTGGRGKLFF.

This chain links TRBV2 with TRBJ2-7; 7 nucleotides agree with TRBD2. CDR1 is SNHLY, CDR2 FYNNEI, per germline. The V gene end was trimmed by 6 bases and the J gene end by 5 bases; junction bases not matched to a gene: 13. The CDR3 runs to 15 residues. The CDR3 reads CASSSSRRGVHEQYF. Here the CDR3 DNA reads TGTGCCAGCAGCTCCTCCCGCCGGGGGGTCCACGAGCAGTACTTC.

This clone was counted ten times or more. The chain links TRBV30 to TRBJ1-1; possibly TRBD1 for D (6 bases). Trimming removed 2 bases from V and 1 base from J, with 8 bases in between. This CDR3 has 13 residues. Germline values: CDR1 GTSNPN, CDR2 SVGIG (reference sequence). The CDR3 nucleotides read TGTGCCTGGAGTTCACAGGGGAACACTGAAGCTTTCTTT. Translated: CAWSSQGNTEAFF.

The chain combines TRBV19 with TRBJ1-1, with a possible D match to TRBD1 (5 bases). Germline CDR1 LNHDA, CDR2 SQIVND (reference sequence). The CDR3 spans 12 residues. V lost 8 bases to trimming and J lost 1 base, with 8 bases between them. The CDR3 region is CASFTGNTEAFF. The CDR3 DNA is TGTGCCAGTTTTACAGGGAACACTGAAGCTTTCTTT.

This chain connects TRBV9 to TRBJ1-5; D is perhaps TRBD1 (5 bases). The CDR3 totals 15 residues. Between the trimmed V and J ends, which lost 4 bases and 5 bases, there was a span of 16 bases. Germline loops: CDR1 SGDLS, CDR2 YYNGEE. This chain's CDR3 is CASSPQGRAHQPQHF. CDR3 bases: TGTGCCAGCAGCCCACAAGGCAGGGCCCATCAGCCCCAGCATTTT.

V gene TRBV5-1 combines with J gene TRBJ1-2, with 7 bases identical to TRBD1. Germline CDR1 SGHRS, CDR2 YFSETQ. The CDR3 covers 14 residues. V was pared by 5 bases and J by 4 bases, with 8 bases of the junction left unmatched. The CDR3 bases are TGCGCCAGCAGAACCGGGACAGACGGCTATGGCTACACCTTC. This sequence encodes CASRTGTDGYGYTF.

This chain connects TRBV4-1 to TRBJ2-3, with 9 bases fitting TRBD2. V lost 0 bases and J lost 6; bases outside the gene matches: 10. Germline V gene data show CDR1 as MGHRA and CDR2 as YSYEKL. This CDR3 has 17 amino acids. CDR3 bases: TGCGCCAGCAGCCAAGATATACCCGGGACTAGCAGGGATACGCAGTATTTT. It encodes CASSQDIPGTSRDTQYF.

The V and J genes are TRBV19 and TRBJ2-3; a weak D match, TRBD2 (6 bases). This CDR3 is built from 14 residues. Between the trimmed V and J ends, which lost 10 bases and 1 base, there was a span of 15 bases. The germline gives CDR1 LNHDA, CDR2 SQIVND (reference sequence). CDR3 sequence (DNA): TGTGCCACGGGGGTTGGATCCGGCACAGATACGCAGTATTTT. Translation gives CATGVGSGTDTQYF.

The chain links TRBV5-1 to TRBJ2-3, with 8 nucleotides matching TRBD1. From germline, CDR1 is SGHRS and CDR2 YFSETQ. V was clipped by 0 bases and J by 2 bases; unmatched bases: 2. The CDR3 contains 15 residues. The CDR3 coding sequence is TGCGCCAGCAGCTTGGGACAGGGGTCCACAGATACGCAGTATTTT. The encoded protein is CASSLGQGSTDTQYF.

This chain uses TRBV6-6 with TRBJ1-1, with D possibly being TRBD1 (5 bases). The ends were cut back, 6 bases at V and 4 bases at J, with 9 bases in the middle. The CDR3 extends over 12 amino acids. The germline CDR1 and CDR2 sequences are MNHNY and SVGAGI (reference sequence). The CDR3, as DNA: TGTGCCAGCAGATCACAGGCCACTGAAGCTTTCTTT. Translating gives CASRSQATEAFF.

The V and J genes are TRBV7-3 and TRBJ2-5; TRBD2 agrees at 16 bases. The CDR3 runs 16 residues. With V trimmed by 4 bases and J by 2 bases, 1 base remained unmatched. Germline-derived CDR1 and CDR2 are SGHTA and FQGTGA. The CDR3 DNA follows: TGTGCCAGCAGCTCGGGACTAGCGGGGGGGCAAGAGACCCAGTACTTC. It is translated as CASSSGLAGGQETQYF.

In this sample, this clone turned up once. The chain carries TRBV15 and TRBJ1-2, with a possible D match to TRBD1 (5 bases). Germline loops: CDR1 LNHNV, CDR2 YYDKDF (reference sequence). This CDR3 is 14 amino acids long. Trimming removed 1 base from V and 4 bases from J, with 10 bases in between. The CDR3 nucleotides are TGTGCCACCAGCAGAGCGACAGCAAGCTATGGCTACACCTTC. Its translation: CATSRATASYGYTF.